The present TCR beta chain was sequenced within a study of shared clonotypes between healthy human individuals. A note on this clone: Antigen unknown.

Study results and caveats: Compared with memory subsets, naive subsets generally had larger estimated richness. Inspection by rarefaction showed sorted-subset sequencing to be incomplete despite large depth.

The length of the CDR3 is 12 residues. Deletions cut 8 bases from V and 6 bases from J, with 11 bases between. Germline V gene sequence: CDR1 MNHEY, CDR2 SMNVEV (reference sequence). The run depth of the assay was deep. Sequencing used immunoSEQ multiplex PCR; TCRdb keeps in-frame clones, though not all of them. The sample holds over a million clones, around three quarters seen once. This TCR was recovered from a man younger than 30 in good health. Some clones in this sample may be carry-over from other donors' samples. Sequenced sample: memory CD4+ T cells from PBMCs. Subset noted: CD45RA-negative fraction. The chain recombines TRBV27 with TRBJ2-1; D gene uncertain. The CDR3 region is CASGGRANEQFF. The CDR3 coding sequence is TGTGCCAGCGGTGGTAGGGCCAATGAGCAGTTCTTC.